The 32 T cell receptor beta chains in this list originate from one sample, sequenced in a study of breast tumors, draining lymph nodes, adjacent tissues. The lymph nodes were axillary draining lymph nodes from breast cancer patients. Each CDR3 protein gets one entry after TCRdb re-called the multiplex PCR reads with MiXCR. In the table there are more than 250,000 distinct CDR3 sequences, 30% of which are singletons. What was sequenced was axillary lymph node tissue. These receptors were obtained from a female donor with breast cancer. Some clones in this sample may be carry-over from other donors' samples.

The rearrangement uses TRBV29-1 and TRBJ2-7; no clear D. The germline V gene has CDR1 SQVTM and CDR2 ANQGSEA. The CDR3 consists of 12 residues. V was shortened by 8 bases and J by 7 bases, with 18 bases between the two germline ends. This CDR3 is CSIGRSKEEQYF. The CDR3 DNA is TGCAGCATCGGGCGGTCGAAGGAGGAGCAGTACTTC.

V and J are TRBV28 and TRBJ2-1, with D maybe TRBD2 (6 bases). Germline V gene lookup returns CDR1 MDHEN and CDR2 SYDVKM. This CDR3 has 15 amino acids. The ends were cut back, 3 bases at V and 9 bases at J, with 18 bases in the middle. CDR3 sequence: CASSFRDFGGREQFF. The CDR3 DNA reads TGTGCCAGCAGTTTCCGGGACTTTGGCGGGCGTGAGCAGTTCTTC. The full variable domain, completed using reference TRBV28 and TRBJ2-1, is DVKVTQSSRYLVKRTGEKVFLECVQDMDHENMFWYRQDPGLGLRLIYFSYDVKMKEKGDIPEGYSVSREKKERFSLILESASTNQTSMYLCASSFRDFGGREQFFGPGTRLTVL.

Concerning this clonotype: This may stem from a read error, because a much larger clone lies one nucleotide away. The rearrangement joins TRBV12-3 or TRBV12-4 to TRBJ2-2, with D uncertain. V was shortened by 6 bases and J by 1 base, with 9 bases between the two germline ends. This CDR3 is built from 14 residues. CDR3 DNA: TGTGCCAGCAGGTCCCTTATGAACACCGGGGAGCTGTTTTTT. Amino acid sequence: CASRSLMNTGELFF.

This clonotype was seen many times. The rearrangement joins TRBV12-3 or TRBV12-4 to TRBJ2-7, with TRBD2 matching 9 bases. The CDR3 is made up of 15 amino acids. The ends lost 6 bases at V and 4 bases at J; junction bases unmatched: 10. The CDR3 DNA is TGTGCCAGCAGCACTAGCGGGCGGAGCTTTTACGAGCAGTACTTC. It codes for CASSTSGRSFYEQYF.

The sample holds a few counts of this clonotype. The genes are TRBV3-1 and TRBJ1-3, with D possibly TRBD1 on 5 matching bases. The CDR3 runs to 17 residues. CDR1 and CDR2 (germline): LGHDT, YNNKEL (reference sequence). V shed 4 bases and J shed 4 bases, with 20 bases lying between them. CDR3 residues: CASSRPALGRDGNTIYF. As DNA, the CDR3 is TGTGCCAGCAGCCGACCCGCCTTAGGCCGGGACGGAAACACCATATATTTT.

V gene TRBV6-5 combines with J gene TRBJ1-2, with D unclear. CDR3 length: 15 amino acids. Trimming took 3 bases from V and 1 from J, leaving 12 bases between them. In germline, CDR1 is MNHEY, CDR2 SVGAGI. The CDR3 nucleotides are TGTGCCAGCAGTTATAGCGCGGCCTATAACTATGGCTACACCTTC. Translation: CASSYSAAYNYGYTF.

The chain is built from TRBV20-1 and TRBJ1-4; D is ambiguous. Germline V gene data show CDR1 as DFQATT and CDR2 as SNEGSKA (reference sequence). V was trimmed by 6 bases and J by 3 bases, leaving 26 bases between them. CDR3 length: 18 amino acids. Here the CDR3 reads CSAPRLAGGHSANEKLFF. In DNA, the CDR3 is TGCAGTGCGCCGCGACTAGCGGGAGGGCACTCAGCTAATGAAAAACTGTTTTTT.

About this clonotype: A much more abundant neighbour one base away suggests this may be a read error. V usage is TRBV24-1 and J usage is TRBJ2-1, with a tentative D call TRBD1 (6 bases). The CDR3 length is 16 residues. Germline V CDR1 and CDR2: KGHDR, SFDVKD. For the CDR3, the DNA is TGTGCCACCAGTGATTTAACAGGGCCTTTTTACAATGAGCAGCTCTTC. Its protein product is CATSDLTGPFYNEQLF.

This clonotype occurred many times. The CDR3 protein is CASSQGGRRYEQYF. CDR3 DNA sequence: TGTGCCAGCAGCCAAGGGGGGCGCCGATACGAGCAGTACTTC. The chain carries TRBV14 and TRBJ2-7; weak D call: TRBD1 (6 bases). The CDR3 totals 14 residues. The germline V gene encodes CDR1 SGHDN and CDR2 FVKESK. V was pared by 1 base and J by 4 bases, with 11 bases between. Together with reference TRBV14 and TRBJ2-7, the CDR3 gives the full variable domain: EAGVTQFPSHSVIEKGQTVTLRCDPISGHDNLYWYRRVMGKEIKFLLHFVKESKQDESGMPNNRFLAERTGGTYSTLKVQPAELEDSGVYFCASSQGGRRYEQYFGPGTRLTVT.

This clonotype was observed many times. The V call is TRBV4-2, the J call TRBJ2-7; TRBD2 agrees at 7 bases. The CDR3 contains 13 residues. The germline gives CDR1 LGHNA, CDR2 YNFKEQ. Losses at the gene ends were 3 bases for V and 3 bases for J; bases not matched to a gene: 2. CDR3 protein: CASSQGGGYEQYF. The CDR3 nucleotides read TGTGCCAGCAGCCAGGGGGGGGGCTACGAGCAGTACTTC.

A remark on this clonotype: Because it lacks the conserved phenylalanine or tryptophan at the end, this CDR3 is likely a read error. V is TRBV5-1 and J is TRBJ2-2, with 9 bases that match TRBD2. This CDR3 has 15 amino acids. Germline V gene data show CDR1 as SGHRS and CDR2 as YFSETQ. The CDR3, as DNA: TGCGCCGGCAGCTTGAGGACTAGCGAGCCCGGGGAGCTGTTTCTT. Translating it yields CAGSLRTSEPGELFL.

Comments on this clonotype: This could be a read error, since a much larger clone is one nucleotide away. The chain couples TRBV6-1 to TRBJ2-7, with D perhaps matching TRBD1 (6 bases). CDR1 is MNHNS and CDR2 is SASEGT in the germline V gene. The CDR3 sequence is 13 residues long. The CDR3 DNA sequence: TGTGCCTGCAGGACAAGGACAGACTACGAGCAGTACTTC. The encoded protein is CACRTRTDYEQYF.

This clonotype came up many times. The V call is TRBV20-1, the J call TRBJ2-1; TRBD2 agrees at 10 bases. In germline, CDR1 is DFQATT, CDR2 SNEGSKA (reference sequence). The ends lost 1 base at V and 8 bases at J; junction bases unmatched: 8. The CDR3 spans 15 residues. CDR3 residues: CSARGASGSRDEQFF. DNA for the CDR3: TGCAGTGCTAGAGGGGCTAGCGGGAGTAGAGATGAGCAGTTCTTC.

The V gene is TRBV6-1, the J gene TRBJ1-2; TRBD1 is a possible D gene (5 bases). The length of the CDR3 is 15 residues. Germline lookup yields CDR1 MNHNS and CDR2 SASEGT. Between the trimmed V and J ends, which lost 6 bases and 8 bases, there was a span of 22 bases. The CDR3 spells CASSPNRDSGGGYTF. CDR3 nucleotide sequence: TGTGCCAGCAGCCCCAACCGGGACTCTGGGGGGGGCTACACCTTC.

This clonotype appeared once. The CDR3 does not end in the conserved phenylalanine or tryptophan, so this is likely a read error. This chain joins TRBV5-4 and TRBJ1-2, with D possibly matching TRBD1 (5 bases). Germline CDR1 SGHNT, CDR2 YYREEE (reference sequence). Trimming took off 0 bases at V and 2 bases at J, with 8 bases between the two ends. CDR3 length equals 14 residues. This CDR3 is CASSLGDRNYGYTL. CDR3 nucleotides: TGTGCCAGCAGCTTGGGTGACAGAAACTATGGCTACACCTTG.

A few counts support this clonotype. As the CDR3 is not closed by the conserved phenylalanine or tryptophan, this likely results from a read error. The CDR3 reads CSVPTQGANYGYTL. In DNA, the CDR3 is TGCAGTGTCCCGACACAGGGAGCTAACTATGGCTACACCCTC. The chain is built from TRBV20-1 and TRBJ1-2; D is possibly TRBD1 (6 bases). V shed 7 bases and J shed 0 bases, with 15 bases lying between them. Germline V gives CDR1 DFQATT, CDR2 SNEGSKA (reference sequence). This CDR3 is built from 14 residues.

V usage is TRBV10-2 and J usage is TRBJ1-5, with 9 bases that match TRBD1. CDR3 length: 17 amino acids. Looked up from germline, CDR1 is WSHSY and CDR2 is SAAADI. Trimming removed 6 bases from V and 2 bases from J; junction bases left unmatched: 11. The CDR3 region is CASSRLQGAGGNQPQHF. As DNA, the CDR3 is TGCGCCAGCAGCCGTCTACAGGGGGCAGGGGGCAATCAGCCCCAGCATTTT.

With respect to this clonotype: A much larger clone lies a single base off, so this may be a read error. The rearrangement joins TRBV20-1 to TRBJ2-7; D unresolved. The CDR3 runs 14 residues. Looked up from germline, CDR1 is DFQATT and CDR2 is SNEGSKA (reference sequence). The CDR3 sequence: CSAFFDSSSSEQYF. For the CDR3, the DNA is TGCAGTGCTTTTTTTGACTCGAGCTCCTCCGAGCAGTACTTC.

The chain joins TRBV6-6 to TRBJ2-7; the D gene could be TRBD1 or TRBD2 (5 bases each). V lost 5 bases and J lost 0, with 14 bases in between. The germline V gene encodes CDR1 MNHNY and CDR2 SVGAGI (reference sequence). CDR3 length: 15 residues. The CDR3 loop reads CASSHGTSSSYEQYF. CDR3 sequence (DNA): TGTGCCAGCAGTCACGGGACGAGTAGCTCCTACGAGCAGTACTTC.

This clonotype was counted ten times or more. The chain has TRBV20-1 and TRBJ2-2; 7 bases agree with TRBD2. The CDR3 totals 15 residues. Per germline, CDR1 DFQATT and CDR2 SNEGSKA (reference sequence). V lost 3 bases, J lost 3 bases, and 7 bases stayed unmatched. CDR3 in DNA: TGCAGTGCTAGTGCTCTAGCGGAGTACACCGGGGAGCTGTTTTTT. Translated: CSASALAEYTGELFF.

This clonotype has a single count. A read error is likely, as this CDR3 ends without the conserved phenylalanine or tryptophan. J is TRBJ1-6 and V is TRBV20-1; 7 nucleotides agree with TRBD1. The CDR3 extends over 14 amino acids. Germline assignment: CDR1 DFQATT and CDR2 SNEGSKA (reference sequence). The V gene end was trimmed by 2 bases and the J gene end by 5 bases; junction bases not matched to a gene: 3. The CDR3 coding sequence is TGCAGTGCTAGACCCGGGACAGATAATTCACCCCTCCACTCT. Its translation is CSARPGTDNSPLHS.

This clonotype was picked up many times. The chain employs TRBV24-1 and TRBJ2-5; 7 bases match TRBD2. J gave up 2 bases and V 0 bases, and 5 bases lay outside the gene matches. The CDR3 spans 16 residues. The germline gives CDR1 KGHDR, CDR2 SFDVKD. CDR3 protein: CATSDLSRGVQETQYF. The CDR3 DNA follows: TGTGCCACCAGTGATTTGTCCCGGGGGGTACAAGAGACCCAGTACTTC.

In this sample, this clonotype turned up once. This chain joins TRBV10-1 and TRBJ2-1; 8 nucleotides match TRBD2. Germline assignment: CDR1 WNHNN and CDR2 SYGVQD (reference sequence). V was pared by 4 bases and J by 6 bases, with 5 bases of the junction left unmatched. This CDR3 comprises 14 residues. This chain's CDR3 is CASSGTSRRNEQFF. Written as DNA, the CDR3 is TGCGCCAGCAGTGGGACTAGCAGGCGCAATGAGCAGTTCTTC.

This clonotype was counted ten times or more. This chain uses TRBV5-1 with TRBJ2-1; 8 nucleotides agree with TRBD2. V gave up 5 bases and J gave up 3 bases; unmatched junction bases: 7. Germline assignment: CDR1 SGHRS and CDR2 YFSETQ. CDR3 length: 15 residues. CDR3 DNA sequence: TGCGCCAGCAGTGCAGCGGGAGATGGCTACAATGAGCAGTTCTTC. Amino acid sequence: CASSAAGDGYNEQFF.

The table lists this clonotype with many counts. The V call is TRBV7-2, the J call TRBJ2-1; D is uncertain. Germline V gene lookup returns CDR1 SGHTA and CDR2 FQGNSA. The CDR3 contains 14 residues. Trimming shortened V by 7 bases and J by 4 bases, and 14 bases separated the two germline ends. The CDR3 DNA reads TGTGCCAGCAACCAGTTCGCAGCTTACAATGAGCAGTTCTTC. The encoded protein is CASNQFAAYNEQFF.

A single count supports this clonotype. V usage is TRBV25-1 and J usage is TRBJ2-2; D possibly uses TRBD1 or TRBD2 (7 bases each). Germline V gene lookup returns CDR1 MGHDK and CDR2 SYGVNS. The CDR3 sequence is 16 residues long. V lost 9 bases, J lost 0 bases, and 17 bases lay in between. Written as DNA, the CDR3 is TGTGCCAGTTTCAGGGGGGGCTGTGCGAACACCGGGGAGCTGTTTTTT. Protein: CASFRGGCANTGELFF.

The chain carries TRBV2 and TRBJ1-5, with unresolved D. V was clipped by 1 base and J by 5 bases, with 15 bases between them. Germline lookup yields CDR1 SNHLY and CDR2 FYNNEI. The CDR3 covers 16 residues. CDR3 sequence (DNA): TGTGCCAGCAGTGAAGGGCTAGCGGGCGTGTATCAGCCCCAGCATTTT. Translating gives CASSEGLAGVYQPQHF.

In the case of this clonotype: This may be a read error, as it is one base from a much larger clone. The V call is TRBV6-5, the J call TRBJ1-3, with TRBD1 identical over 7 bases. Germline V gives CDR1 MNHEY, CDR2 SVGAGI. The CDR3 is made up of 15 amino acids. The CDR3 sequence is CASSRQGPSGNTVYF. Written as DNA, the CDR3 is TGTGCCAGCAGTAGACAGGGCCCCTCTGGAAACACCGTATATTTT.

This clonotype was recorded many times. This sequence joins TRBV7-9 and TRBJ2-1, with TRBD2 identical over 11 bases. Germline V CDR1 and CDR2: SEHNR, FQNEAQ (reference sequence). CDR3 length: 16 residues. V lost 2 bases and J lost 8; bases outside the gene matches: 8. The CDR3 region is CASSLRPSGRPHEQFF. The CDR3 coding sequence is TGTGCCAGCAGCTTAAGGCCTAGCGGGAGGCCCCATGAGCAGTTCTTC.

At least ten counts were recorded for this clonotype. V and J are TRBV6-5 and TRBJ1-5; D is possibly TRBD1 (6 bases). CDR1 and CDR2 (germline): MNHEY, SVGAGI. Trimming left V 5 bases short and J 4 bases short, with 18 bases between. The CDR3 contains 16 residues. The CDR3, as DNA: TGTGCCAGCAGTAACCGGGACAACAAATTTAATCAGCCCCAGCATTTT. This translates into CASSNRDNKFNQPQHF.

With respect to this clonotype: A read error is possible here, since a much larger clone lies one base away. CDR3 protein: CSARDMSNLSEQYF. As DNA, the CDR3 is TGCAGTGCTAGAGATATGAGTAACCTCTCCGAGCAGTACTTC. The chain links TRBV20-1 to TRBJ2-7; no reliable D call. The length of the CDR3 is 14 residues. CDR1 DFQATT and CDR2 SNEGSKA come from the germline V gene (reference sequence). Trimming removed 0 bases from V and 6 bases from J, with 15 bases in between.

This clonotype was detected many times. The chain carries TRBV30 and TRBJ1-6, with 7 bases matching TRBD1. V was pared by 7 bases and J by 8 bases, with 8 bases of the junction left unmatched. This CDR3 contains 13 residues. CDR1 and CDR2 (germline): GTSNPN, SVGIG (reference sequence). DNA of the CDR3: TGTGCCTCCCAAGGGGGCCCGGATTCACCCCTCCACTTT. Protein: CASQGGPDSPLHF.